This T cell receptor (beta chain) was identified during a study of blood T cells in healthy people across ages. The study, taken as a whole, reports: Conclusively comparing naive with antigen-experienced cells was impossible with unsorted PBMCs. Long-lived donors carried more naive CD4+ cells and greater diversity than aged donors.

Every donor provided 8.5 to 10 milliliters of peripheral blood. A sample-barcoded 5' primer and a J-beta primer mix were used in a second PCR of roughly 7 to 11 cycles. Each CDR3 protein gets one entry after TCRdb re-called the 5' RACE reads with MiXCR. The repertoire holds around 900,000 distinct CDR3 sequences, with roughly 51% as singletons. A note on this clonotype: The antigen is unknown.

Germline V gene lookup returns CDR1 SGHRS and CDR2 YFSETQ. The CDR3 runs to 15 residues. This sequence joins TRBV5-1 and TRBJ2-5; 10 positions match TRBD1. The J call may be wrong; the DNA end is better matched by TRBJ2-7. The sequenced sample was blood. The TCR was taken from a woman in her sixties in good health. The CDR3 spells CASSLAGDRGLEQYF. The CDR3, as DNA: TGCGCCAGCAGCTTGGCCGGAGACAGGGGGCTCGAGCAGTACTTC.